A few counts support the clone carrying this TCR beta chain. As yet, its antigen is unknown. This table comes from immunoSEQ multiplex PCR, and its TCRdb copy is limited to in-frame clones, with some not included. The sample carries approximately 40,000 clones, around nine tenths recorded once. This CDR3 contains 15 residues. Deletions cut 7 bases from V and 1 base from J, with 15 bases between. Germline CDR1 and CDR2: LGHNT and FRNRAP. These data come from a study of T cells in localized non-small cell lung cancer. Study findings and constraints: Blood T cell density predicted longer survival; adjacent-lung clonality, shorter. Owing to sequencing of a solitary tumor region, heterogeneity cannot be discounted.

The receptor comes from a man aged 18-49 years with stage I lung adenocarcinoma. Sequenced material: peripheral blood, taken before any cancer treatment. This chain joins TRBV12-5 and TRBJ2-3; D not certain. The CDR3 sequence is CASATKGRGTDTQYF. CDR3 nucleotides: TGTGCTAGTGCCACGAAAGGTAGGGGCACAGATACGCAGTATTTT.